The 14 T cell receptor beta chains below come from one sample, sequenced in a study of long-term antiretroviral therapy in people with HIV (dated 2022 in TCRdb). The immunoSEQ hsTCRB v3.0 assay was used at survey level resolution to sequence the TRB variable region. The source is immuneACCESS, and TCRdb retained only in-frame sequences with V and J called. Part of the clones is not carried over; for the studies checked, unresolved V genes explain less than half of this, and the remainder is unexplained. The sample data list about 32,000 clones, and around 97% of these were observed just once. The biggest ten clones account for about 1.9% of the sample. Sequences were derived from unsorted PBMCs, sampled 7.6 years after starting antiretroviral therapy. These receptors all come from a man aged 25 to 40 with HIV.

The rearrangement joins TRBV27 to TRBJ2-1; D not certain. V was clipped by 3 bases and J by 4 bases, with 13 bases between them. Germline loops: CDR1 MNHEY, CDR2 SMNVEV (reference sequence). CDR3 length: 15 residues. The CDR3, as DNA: TGTGCCAGCAGTTTTACTATAGGGCCTTACAATGAGCAGTTCTTC. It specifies CASSFTIGPYNEQFF.

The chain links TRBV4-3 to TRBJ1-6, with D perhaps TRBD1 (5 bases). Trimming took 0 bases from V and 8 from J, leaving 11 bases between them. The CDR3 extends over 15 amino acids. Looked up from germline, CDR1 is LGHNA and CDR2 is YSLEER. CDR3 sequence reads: CASSQEQGTDSPLHF. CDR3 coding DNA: TGCGCCAGCAGCCAAGAGCAAGGGACCGATTCACCCCTCCACTTT.

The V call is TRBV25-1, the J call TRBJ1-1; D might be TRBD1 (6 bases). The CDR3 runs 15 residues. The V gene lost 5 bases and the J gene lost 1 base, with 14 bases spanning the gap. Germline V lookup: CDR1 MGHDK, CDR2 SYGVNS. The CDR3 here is CASSTRQAPNTEAFF. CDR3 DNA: TGTGCCAGCAGTACCCGACAGGCCCCGAACACTGAAGCTTTCTTT.

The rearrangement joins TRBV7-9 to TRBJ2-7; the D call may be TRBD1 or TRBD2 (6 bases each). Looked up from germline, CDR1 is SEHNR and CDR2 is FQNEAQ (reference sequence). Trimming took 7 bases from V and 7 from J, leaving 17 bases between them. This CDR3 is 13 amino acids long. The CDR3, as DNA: TGTGCCAGCACTCGCGTGGGGGCGGGGGAGCAGTACTTC. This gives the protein CASTRVGAGEQYF. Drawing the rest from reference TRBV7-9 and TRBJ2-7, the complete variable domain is DTGVSQNPRHKITKRGQNVTFRCDPISEHNRLYWYRQTLGQGPEFLTYFQNEAQLEKSRLLSDRFSAERPKGSFSTLEIQRTEQGDSAMYLCASTRVGAGEQYFGPGTRLTVT.

CDR3 bases: TGTGCCAGCAGCCTCAACGGTGCCTACGAGCAGTACTTC. Its protein is CASSLNGAYEQYF. The gene calls are TRBV7-3 and TRBJ2-7; D remains unclear. Trimming took 5 bases from V and 2 from J, leaving 10 bases between them. Germline V gene sequence: CDR1 SGHTA, CDR2 FQGTGA. This CDR3 is built from 13 residues.

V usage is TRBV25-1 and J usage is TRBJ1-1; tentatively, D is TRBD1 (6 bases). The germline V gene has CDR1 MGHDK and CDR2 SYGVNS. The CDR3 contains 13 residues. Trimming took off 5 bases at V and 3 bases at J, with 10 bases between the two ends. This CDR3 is CASSRDTHTEAFF. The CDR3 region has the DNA TGTGCCAGCAGTAGGGACACCCACACTGAAGCTTTCTTT.

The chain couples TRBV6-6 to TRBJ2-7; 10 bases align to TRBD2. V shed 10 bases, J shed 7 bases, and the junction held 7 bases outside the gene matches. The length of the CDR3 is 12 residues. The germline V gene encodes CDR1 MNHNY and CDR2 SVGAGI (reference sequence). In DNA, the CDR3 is TGTGCCACCCACTTAGCGGGAGGAGAGCAGTACTTC. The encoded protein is CATHLAGGEQYF.

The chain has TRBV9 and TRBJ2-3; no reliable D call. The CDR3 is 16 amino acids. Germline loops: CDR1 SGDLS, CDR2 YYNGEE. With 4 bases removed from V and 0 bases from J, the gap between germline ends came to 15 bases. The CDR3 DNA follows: TGTGCCAGCAGCCGTCTCGGCAGCGTTAGCACAGATACGCAGTATTTT. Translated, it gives CASSRLGSVSTDTQYF. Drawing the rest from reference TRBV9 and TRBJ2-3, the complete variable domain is DSGVTQTPKHLITATGQRVTLRCSPRSGDLSVYWYQQSLDQGLQFLIQYYNGEERAKGNILERFSAQQFPDLHSELNLSSLELGDSALYFCASSRLGSVSTDTQYFGPGTRLTVL.

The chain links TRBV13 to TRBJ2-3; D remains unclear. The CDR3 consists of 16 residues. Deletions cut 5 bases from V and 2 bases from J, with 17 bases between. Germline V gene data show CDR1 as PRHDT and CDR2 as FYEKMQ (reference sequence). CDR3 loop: CASSTPDAVDTDTQYF. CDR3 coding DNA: TGTGCCAGCAGCACCCCAGACGCGGTAGACACAGATACGCAGTATTTT.

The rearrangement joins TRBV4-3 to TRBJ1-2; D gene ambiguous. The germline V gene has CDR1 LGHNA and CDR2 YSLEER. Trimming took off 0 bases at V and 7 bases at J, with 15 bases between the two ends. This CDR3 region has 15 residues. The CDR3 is CASSQEGIALTGYTF. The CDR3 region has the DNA TGCGCCAGCAGCCAAGAGGGTATCGCGCTCACTGGCTACACCTTC.

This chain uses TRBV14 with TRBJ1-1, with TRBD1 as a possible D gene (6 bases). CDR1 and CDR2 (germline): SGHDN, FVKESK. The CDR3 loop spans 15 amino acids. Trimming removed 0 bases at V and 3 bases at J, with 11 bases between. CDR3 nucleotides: TGTGCCAGCAGCCAAGAGCGTGGGGGCTACACTGAAGCTTTCTTT. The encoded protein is CASSQERGGYTEAFF.

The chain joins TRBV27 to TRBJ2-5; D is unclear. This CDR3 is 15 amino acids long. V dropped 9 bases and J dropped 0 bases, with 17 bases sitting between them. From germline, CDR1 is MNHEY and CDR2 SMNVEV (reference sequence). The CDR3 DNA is TGTGCCAGTGGGGTTGGGCGGACGTACCAAGAGACCCAGTACTTC. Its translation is CASGVGRTYQETQYF.

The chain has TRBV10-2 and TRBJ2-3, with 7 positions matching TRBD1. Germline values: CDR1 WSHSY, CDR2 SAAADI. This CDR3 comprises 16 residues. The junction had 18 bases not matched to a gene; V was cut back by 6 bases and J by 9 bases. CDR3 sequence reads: CASSTPTGPRTTTQYF. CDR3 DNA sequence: TGCGCCAGCAGCACTCCGACAGGGCCTAGAACTACGACGCAGTATTTT.

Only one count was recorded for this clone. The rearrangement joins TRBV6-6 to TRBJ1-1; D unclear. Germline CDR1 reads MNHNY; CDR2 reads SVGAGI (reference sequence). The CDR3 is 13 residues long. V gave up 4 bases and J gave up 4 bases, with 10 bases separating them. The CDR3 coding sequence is TGTGCCAGCAGTTCCCAGTTGTCCACTGAAGCTTTCTTT. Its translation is CASSSQLSTEAFF.